This entry lists 8 T cell receptor beta chains sequenced from one sample in a study of shared clonotypes between healthy human individuals. TCRdb's table, derived via immunoSEQ multiplex PCR, lists solely in-frame clones and lacks some. The sample includes approximately 1.1 million clones, 70% to 80% of them seen just once. The specimen sequenced was memory CD4+ T cells from PBMCs. Subset meaning: CD45RA-negative fraction. These receptors were obtained from a man younger than 35 in good health. Some clones in this sample may be carry-over from other donors' samples.

The chain recombines TRBV7-2 with TRBJ2-1; 8 bases are a match to TRBD2. The V segment lost 4 bases and the J segment 9 bases; nucleotides outside the gene matches: 14. This CDR3 is 16 amino acids long. CDR1 and CDR2 from the germline V gene are SGHTA and FQGNSA. The CDR3 bases are TGTGCCAGCAGCTCCGCCTCGGGACTAGGAGGTGCTGAGCAGTTCTTC. Its translation is CASSSASGLGGAEQFF.

As concerns this clone: Additional DNA sequences in this sample encode the identical CDR3. The chain carries TRBV28 and TRBJ1-3; D is perhaps TRBD1 (6 bases). From germline, CDR1 is MDHEN and CDR2 SYDVKM. V was shortened by 5 bases and J by 4 bases, with 9 bases between the two germline ends. The CDR3 loop spans 13 amino acids. This CDR3 reads CASSPGQGNTIYF. In nucleotides, the CDR3 is TGTGCCAGCAGTCCAGGACAGGGAAACACCATATATTTT.

About this clone: Other DNA sequences in the same sample also yield this CDR3. The rearrangement uses TRBV5-4 and TRBJ2-3, with unresolved D. V dropped 0 bases and J dropped 6 bases, with 8 bases sitting between them. CDR1 is SGHNT, CDR2 YYREEE, per germline (reference sequence). This CDR3 has 13 residues. Written as DNA, the CDR3 is TGTGCCAGCAGCTTGGGGCCCGGTGATACGCAGTATTTT. Translation gives CASSLGPGDTQYF.

The chain is built from TRBV11-2 and TRBJ2-5; D is perhaps TRBD1 or TRBD2 (5 bases each). V lost 5 bases to trimming and J lost 3 bases, with 22 bases between them. The CDR3 has 17 amino acids. Germline V gene lookup returns CDR1 SGHAT and CDR2 FQNNGV. CDR3 in DNA: TGTGCCAGCAGCGTAGGACTTTCCGGGACGTTTGAAGAGACCCAGTACTTC. It is translated as CASSVGLSGTFEETQYF. The full variable domain, with the rest looked up from reference TRBV11-2 and TRBJ2-5, is EAGVAQSPRYKIIEKRQSVAFWCNPISGHATLYWYQQILGQGPKLLIQFQNNGVVDDSQLPKDRFSAERLKGVDSTLKIQPAKLEDSAVYLCASSVGLSGTFEETQYFGPGTRLLVL.

The chain combines TRBV7-3 with TRBJ2-7, with D possibly TRBD2 on 6 matching bases. Germline lookup yields CDR1 SGHTA and CDR2 FQGTGA. Trimming stripped 4 bases from V and 3 bases from J, with 16 bases between. The length of the CDR3 is 15 residues. In DNA form, the CDR3 reads TGTGCCAGCAGCTCCTTTGCAGGAGCGGGCTACGAGCAGTACTTC. Encoded protein: CASSSFAGAGYEQYF.

This clone was detected ten times or more. V and J are TRBV4-3 and TRBJ2-4; TRBD2 matches 7 bases. Germline CDR1 reads LGHNA; CDR2 reads YSLEER. This CDR3 region has 19 residues. The J segment lost 4 bases and the V segment lost 1 base, leaving 16 bases of the junction unmatched. CDR3 protein: CASSQAPHLGTTFKNIQYF. In DNA, the CDR3 is TGCGCCAGCAGCCAAGCCCCTCACCTCGGGACTACCTTTAAAAACATTCAGTACTTC.

The chain employs TRBV9 and TRBJ2-7, with 14 bases matching TRBD2. Germline CDR1 SGDLS, CDR2 YYNGEE. Losses at the gene ends were 4 bases for V and 7 bases for J; bases not matched to a gene: 10. This CDR3 has 16 amino acids. The CDR3 spells CASSSTGTSGSREQYF. The CDR3 region has the DNA TGTGCCAGCAGCTCCACAGGGACTAGCGGGAGTAGGGAGCAGTACTTC.

In its sample, this clone was seen a few times. This chain links TRBV29-1 with TRBJ1-2; D is possibly TRBD1 (6 bases). This CDR3 is 11 amino acids long. CDR1 is SQVTM and CDR2 is ANQGSEA in the germline V gene. Here the CDR3 DNA reads TGCACGATCCAAGGGGGCTATGGCTACACCTTC. This codes for CTIQGGYGYTF. Full variable domain (missing parts from reference TRBV29-1 and TRBJ1-2): SAVISQKPSRDICQRGTSLTIQCQVDSQVTMMFWYRQQPGQSLTLIATANQGSEATYESGFVIDKFPISRPNLTFSTLTVSNMSPEDSSIYLCTIQGGYGYTFGSGTRLTVV.